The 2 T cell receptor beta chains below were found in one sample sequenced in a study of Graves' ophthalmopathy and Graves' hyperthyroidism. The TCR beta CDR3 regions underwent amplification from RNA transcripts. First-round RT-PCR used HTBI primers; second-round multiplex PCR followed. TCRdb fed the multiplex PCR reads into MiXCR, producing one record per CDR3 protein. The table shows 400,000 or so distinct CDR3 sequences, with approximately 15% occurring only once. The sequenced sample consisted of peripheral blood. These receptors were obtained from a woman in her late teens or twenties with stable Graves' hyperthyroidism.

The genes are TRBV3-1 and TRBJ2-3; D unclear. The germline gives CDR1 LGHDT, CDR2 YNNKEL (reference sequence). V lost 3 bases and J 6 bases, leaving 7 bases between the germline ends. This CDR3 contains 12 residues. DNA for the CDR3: TGTGCCAGCAGCCAGACGCGGGATACGCAGTATTTT. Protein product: CASSQTRDTQYF.

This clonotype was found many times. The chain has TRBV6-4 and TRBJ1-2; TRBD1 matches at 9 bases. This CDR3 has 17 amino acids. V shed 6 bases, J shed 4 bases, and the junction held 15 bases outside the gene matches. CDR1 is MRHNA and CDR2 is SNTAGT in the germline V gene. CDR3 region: CASSPRDRVAHGYGYTF. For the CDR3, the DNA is TGTGCCAGCAGCCCCCGGGACAGGGTGGCCCATGGCTATGGCTACACCTTC.